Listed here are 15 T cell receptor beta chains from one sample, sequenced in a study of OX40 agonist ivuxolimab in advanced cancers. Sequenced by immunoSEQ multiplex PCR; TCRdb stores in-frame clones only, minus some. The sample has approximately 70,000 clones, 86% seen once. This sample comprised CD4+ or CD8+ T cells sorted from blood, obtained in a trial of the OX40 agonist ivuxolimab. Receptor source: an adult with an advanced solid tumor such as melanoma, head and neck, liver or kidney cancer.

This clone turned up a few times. Written as DNA, the CDR3 is TGTGCCAGCAGCTTGGGGGCCCGTTCGGGAGCTTTCTTT. Protein sequence: CASSLGARSGAFF. The chain is built from TRBV11-1 and TRBJ1-1; possible D gene TRBD1, 6 bases. This CDR3 is 13 amino acids long. The germline V gene has CDR1 SGHAT and CDR2 FQDESV (reference sequence). Trimming removed 3 bases from V and 10 bases from J, with 15 bases in between.

CDR3 DNA sequence: TGTGCCAGCAGCTTAGGGGGTAGCGGGGGCTACAATGAGCAGTTCTTC. The encoded protein is CASSLGGSGGYNEQFF. The chain couples TRBV7-8 to TRBJ2-1, with 9 bases that match TRBD2. Per germline, CDR1 SGHVS and CDR2 FQNEAQ. Unmatched junction bases numbered 4, after V lost 1 base and J lost 3 bases. The CDR3 sequence is 16 residues long.

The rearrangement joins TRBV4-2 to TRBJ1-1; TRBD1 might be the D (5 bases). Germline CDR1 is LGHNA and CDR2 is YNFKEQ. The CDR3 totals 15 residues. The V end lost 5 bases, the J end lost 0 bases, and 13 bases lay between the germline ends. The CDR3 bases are TGTGCCAGCAGCGGCGGGGCCCTTATGAACACTGAAGCTTTCTTT. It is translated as CASSGGALMNTEAFF.

The DNA of the CDR3 is TGCGCCAGCAGCGCACAGGGGGGGAACACTGAAGCTTTCTTT. The encoded protein is CASSAQGGNTEAFF. The chain joins TRBV5-1 to TRBJ1-1, with 8 bases identical to TRBD1. The CDR3 is 14 residues long. Trimming cost V 4 bases and J 1 base; bases outside gene matches: 3. CDR1 is SGHRS, CDR2 YFSETQ, per germline. The full variable domain, rest sourced from reference TRBV5-1 and TRBJ1-1, is KAGVTQTPRYLIKTRGQQVTLSCSPISGHRSVSWYQQTPGQGLQFLFEYFSETQRNKGNFPGRFSGRQFSNSRSEMNVSTLELGDSALYLCASSAQGGNTEAFFGQGTRLTVV.

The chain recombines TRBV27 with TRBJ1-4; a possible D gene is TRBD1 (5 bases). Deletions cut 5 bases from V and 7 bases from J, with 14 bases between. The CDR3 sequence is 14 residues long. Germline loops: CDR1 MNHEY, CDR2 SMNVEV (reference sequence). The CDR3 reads CASSTLGVGEKLFF. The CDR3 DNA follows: TGTGCCAGCAGTACCCTAGGGGTTGGTGAAAAACTGTTTTTT.

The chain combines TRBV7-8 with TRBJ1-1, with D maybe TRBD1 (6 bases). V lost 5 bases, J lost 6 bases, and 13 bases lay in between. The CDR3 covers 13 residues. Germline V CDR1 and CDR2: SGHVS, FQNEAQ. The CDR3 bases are TGTGCCAGCAGCCACAGGACAGCCGCTGAAGCTTTCTTT. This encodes CASSHRTAAEAFF.

The CDR3: CASSLAIAGGDNEQFF. The CDR3 region has the DNA TGTGCCAGCAGCTTAGCGATAGCGGGAGGGGACAATGAGCAGTTCTTC. The chain is built from TRBV7-2 and TRBJ2-1; 11 bases agree with TRBD2. CDR1 and CDR2 from the germline V gene are SGHTA and FQGNSA. The ends lost 0 bases at V and 5 bases at J; junction bases unmatched: 3. This CDR3 comprises 16 residues.

Written as DNA, the CDR3 is TGTGCCAGCAGTTACCGGAAGGAGCCTTTAGGGACCCAGTACTTC. Amino acids: CASSYRKEPLGTQYF. This sequence joins TRBV6-5 and TRBJ2-5, with D hard to call. V lost 2 bases and J lost 7, with 17 bases in between. Looked up from germline, CDR1 is MNHEY and CDR2 is SVGAGI. This CDR3 is 15 amino acids long.

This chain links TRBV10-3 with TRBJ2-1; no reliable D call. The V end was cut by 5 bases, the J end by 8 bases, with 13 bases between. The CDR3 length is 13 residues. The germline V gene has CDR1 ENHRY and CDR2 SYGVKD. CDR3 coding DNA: TGTGCCATCAGTCCCGCCGGCAGCCATGAGCAGTTCTTC. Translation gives CAISPAGSHEQFF.

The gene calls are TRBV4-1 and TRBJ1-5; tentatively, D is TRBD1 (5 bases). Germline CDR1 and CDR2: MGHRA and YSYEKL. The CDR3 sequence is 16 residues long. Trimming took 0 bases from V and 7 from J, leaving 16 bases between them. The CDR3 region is CASSQDPGRGGQPQHF. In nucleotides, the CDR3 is TGCGCCAGCAGCCAAGATCCCGGGAGGGGCGGCCAGCCCCAGCATTTT.

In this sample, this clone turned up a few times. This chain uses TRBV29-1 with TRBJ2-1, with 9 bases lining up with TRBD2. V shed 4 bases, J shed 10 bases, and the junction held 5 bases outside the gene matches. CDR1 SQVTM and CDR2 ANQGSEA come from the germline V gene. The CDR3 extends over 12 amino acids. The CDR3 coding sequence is TGCAGCGTTGCTTCTAGCGGGATAGAGCAGTTCTTC. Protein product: CSVASSGIEQFF.

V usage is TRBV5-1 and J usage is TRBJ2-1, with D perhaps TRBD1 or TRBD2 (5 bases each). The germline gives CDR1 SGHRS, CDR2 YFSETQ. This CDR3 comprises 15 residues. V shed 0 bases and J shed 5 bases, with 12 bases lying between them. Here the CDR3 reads CASSLGGAYNNEQFF. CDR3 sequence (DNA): TGCGCCAGCAGCTTGGGAGGGGCCTATAACAATGAGCAGTTCTTC.

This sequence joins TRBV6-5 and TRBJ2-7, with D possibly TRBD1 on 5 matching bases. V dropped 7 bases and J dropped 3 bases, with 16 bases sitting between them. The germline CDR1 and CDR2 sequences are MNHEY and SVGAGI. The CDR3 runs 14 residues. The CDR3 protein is CASTSDSHLYEQYF. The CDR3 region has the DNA TGTGCCAGCACTTCCGACAGCCACCTCTACGAGCAGTACTTC.

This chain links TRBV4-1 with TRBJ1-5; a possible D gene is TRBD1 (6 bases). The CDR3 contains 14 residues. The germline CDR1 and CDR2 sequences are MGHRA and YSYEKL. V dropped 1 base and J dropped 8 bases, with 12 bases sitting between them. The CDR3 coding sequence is TGCGCCAGCAGCCAAGCCCTCGGGGACAAGCCCCAGCATTTT. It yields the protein CASSQALGDKPQHF.

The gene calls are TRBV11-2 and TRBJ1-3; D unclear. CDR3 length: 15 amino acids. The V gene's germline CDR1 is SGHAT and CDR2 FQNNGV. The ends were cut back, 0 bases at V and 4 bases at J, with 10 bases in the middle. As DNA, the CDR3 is TGTGCCAGCAGCTTAGATGGCGGCCAAGGAAACACCATATATTTT. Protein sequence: CASSLDGGQGNTIYF.